The clone carrying this T cell receptor beta chain was detected ten times or more. The entry originates in a study of T cells in Graves' hyperthyroidism and ophthalmopathy. RNA transcripts provided the source from which TCR beta CDR3 regions were amplified. With the HTBI primer set, the TCR CDR3 went through a first round of RT-PCR. Each CDR3 protein is one row after TCRdb ran MiXCR on the multiplex PCR reads. In the table there are a few hundred thousand distinct CDR3 sequences, roughly 46% of which are singletons. The sample comprised peripheral blood or thyroid tissue (not recorded which). The clonotype originates from a woman between 18 and 30 years old with Graves' hyperthyroidism.

In DNA, the CDR3 is TGTGCCAGCAGCCCGCCGGGACAGTTGTACGAGCAGTACTTC. This sequence encodes CASSPPGQLYEQYF. The V and J genes are TRBV7-9 and TRBJ2-7, with TRBD1 matching over 7 bases. The CDR3 loop spans 14 amino acids. In germline, CDR1 is SEHNR, CDR2 FQNEAQ (reference sequence). V was pared by 5 bases and J by 4 bases, with 8 bases of the junction left unmatched.